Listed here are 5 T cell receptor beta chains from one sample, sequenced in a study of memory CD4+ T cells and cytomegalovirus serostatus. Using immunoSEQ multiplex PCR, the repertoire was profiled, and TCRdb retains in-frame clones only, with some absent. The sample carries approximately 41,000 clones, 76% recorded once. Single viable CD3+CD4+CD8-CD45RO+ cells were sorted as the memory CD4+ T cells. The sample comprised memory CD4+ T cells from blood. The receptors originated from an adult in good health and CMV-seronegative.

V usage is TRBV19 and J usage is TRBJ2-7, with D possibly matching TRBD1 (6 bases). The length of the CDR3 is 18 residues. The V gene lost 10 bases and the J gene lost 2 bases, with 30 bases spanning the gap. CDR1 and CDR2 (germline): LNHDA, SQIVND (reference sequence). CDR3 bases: TGTGCCACCGCTGCGGGCAGGGGTTCGAGGAGACCAACCTACGAGCAGTACTTC. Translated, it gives CATAAGRGSRRPTYEQYF.

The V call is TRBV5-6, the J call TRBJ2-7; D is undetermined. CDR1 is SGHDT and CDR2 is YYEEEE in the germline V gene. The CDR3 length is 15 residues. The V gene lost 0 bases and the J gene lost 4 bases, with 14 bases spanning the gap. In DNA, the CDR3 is TGTGCCAGCAGCTTGGCCTTGGGCAGTAGTTACGAGCAGTACTTC. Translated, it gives CASSLALGSSYEQYF. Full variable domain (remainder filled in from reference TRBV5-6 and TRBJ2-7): DAGVTQSPTHLIKTRGQQVTLRCSPKSGHDTVSWYQQALGQGPQFIFQYYEEEERQRGNFPDRFSGHQFPNYSSELNVNALLLGDSALYLCASSLALGSSYEQYFGPGTRLTVT.

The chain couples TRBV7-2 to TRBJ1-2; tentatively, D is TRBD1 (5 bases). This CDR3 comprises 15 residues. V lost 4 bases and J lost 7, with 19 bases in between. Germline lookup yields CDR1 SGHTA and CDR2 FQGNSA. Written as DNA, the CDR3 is TGTGCCAGCAGCTCAGCGGGAAGGGGCTACGGTGGCTACACCTTC. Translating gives CASSSAGRGYGGYTF.

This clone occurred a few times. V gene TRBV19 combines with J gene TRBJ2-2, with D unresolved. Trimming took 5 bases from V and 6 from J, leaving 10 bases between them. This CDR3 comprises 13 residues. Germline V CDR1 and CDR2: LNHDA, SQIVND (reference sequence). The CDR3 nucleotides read TGTGCCAGTAGTCGACAAAGTCCCGGGGAGCTGTTTTTT. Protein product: CASSRQSPGELFF. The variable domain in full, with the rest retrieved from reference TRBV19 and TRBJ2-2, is DGGITQSPKYLFRKEGQNVTLSCEQNLNHDAMYWYRQDPGQGLRLIYYSQIVNDFQKGDIAEGYSVSREKKESFPLTVTSAQKNPTAFYLCASSRQSPGELFFGEGSRLTVL.

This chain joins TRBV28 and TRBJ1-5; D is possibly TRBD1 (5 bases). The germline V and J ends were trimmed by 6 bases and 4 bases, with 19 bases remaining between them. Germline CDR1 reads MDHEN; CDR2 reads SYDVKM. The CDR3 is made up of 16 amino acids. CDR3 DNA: TGTGCCAGCAGACGAACAACAGGTCCGGGGAATCAGCCCCAGCATTTT. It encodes CASRRTTGPGNQPQHF. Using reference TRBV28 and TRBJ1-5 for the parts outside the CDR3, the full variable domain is DVKVTQSSRYLVKRTGEKVFLECVQDMDHENMFWYRQDPGLGLRLIYFSYDVKMKEKGDIPEGYSVSREKKERFSLILESASTNQTSMYLCASRRTTGPGNQPQHFGDGTRLSIL.